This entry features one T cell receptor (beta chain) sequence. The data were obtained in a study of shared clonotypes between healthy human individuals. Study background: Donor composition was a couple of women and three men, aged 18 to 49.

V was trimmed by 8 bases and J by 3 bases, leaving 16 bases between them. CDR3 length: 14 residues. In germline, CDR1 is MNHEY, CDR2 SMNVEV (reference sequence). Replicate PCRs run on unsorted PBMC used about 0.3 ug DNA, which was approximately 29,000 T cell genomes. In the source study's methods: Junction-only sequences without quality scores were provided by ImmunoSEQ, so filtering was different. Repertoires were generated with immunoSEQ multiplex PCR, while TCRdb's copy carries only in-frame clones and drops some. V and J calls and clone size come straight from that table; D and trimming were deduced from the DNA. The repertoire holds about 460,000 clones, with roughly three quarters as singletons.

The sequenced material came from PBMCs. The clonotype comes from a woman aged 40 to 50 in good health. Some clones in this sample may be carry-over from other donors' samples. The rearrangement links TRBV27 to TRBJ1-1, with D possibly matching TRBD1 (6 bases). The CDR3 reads CASFRGGKDTEAFF. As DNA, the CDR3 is TGTGCCAGCTTCCGAGGGGGTAAGGACACTGAAGCTTTCTTT.